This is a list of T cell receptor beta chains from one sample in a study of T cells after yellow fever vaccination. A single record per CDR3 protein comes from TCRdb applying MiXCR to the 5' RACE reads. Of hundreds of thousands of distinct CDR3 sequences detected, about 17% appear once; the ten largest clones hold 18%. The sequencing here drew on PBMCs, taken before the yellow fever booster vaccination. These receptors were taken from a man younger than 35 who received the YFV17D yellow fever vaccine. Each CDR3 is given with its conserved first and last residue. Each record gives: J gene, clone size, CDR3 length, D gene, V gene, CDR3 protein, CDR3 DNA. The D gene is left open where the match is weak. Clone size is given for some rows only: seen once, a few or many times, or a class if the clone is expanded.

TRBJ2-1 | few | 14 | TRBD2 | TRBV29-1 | CSVEVAGGPNEQFF | TGCAGCGTTGAAGTGGCGGGGGGCCCCAATGAGCAGTTCTTC
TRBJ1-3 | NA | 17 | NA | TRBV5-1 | CASSLEVLGGSGNTIYF | TGCGCCAGCAGCTTGGAGGTGCTGGGGGGGTCTGGAAACACCATATATTTT
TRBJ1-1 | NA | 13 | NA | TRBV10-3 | CAICKQENTEAFF | TGTGCCATCTGCAAACAGGAGAACACTGAAGCTTTCTTT
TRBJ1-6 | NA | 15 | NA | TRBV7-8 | CASSPSAVWNSPLHF | TGTGCCAGCAGCCCCTCGGCCGTGTGGAATTCACCCCTCCACTTT
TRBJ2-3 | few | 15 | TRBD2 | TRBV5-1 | CASSPRIAGADTQYF | TGCGCCAGCAGCCCGCGAATAGCGGGGGCAGATACGCAGTATTTT
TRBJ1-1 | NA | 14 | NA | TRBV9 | CASSVVGLGTEAFF | TGTGCCAGCAGCGTAGTAGGTTTGGGCACAGAAGCTTTCTTT
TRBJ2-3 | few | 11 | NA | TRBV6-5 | CASRVGDTQYF | TGTGCCAGCAGGGTTGGGGATACGCAGTATTTT
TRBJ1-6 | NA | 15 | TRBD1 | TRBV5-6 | CASTSLDRDWSPLHF | TGTGCCAGCACCTCCTTGGACAGGGACTGGTCACCCCTCCACTTT
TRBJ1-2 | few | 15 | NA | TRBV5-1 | CASSPDRRRIYGYTF | TGCGCCAGCAGCCCGGACCGACGGCGGATTTATGGCTACACCTTC
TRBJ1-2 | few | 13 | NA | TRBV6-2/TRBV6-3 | CASSYAGNYGYTF | TGTGCCAGCAGTTACGCCGGCAACTATGGCTACACCTTC
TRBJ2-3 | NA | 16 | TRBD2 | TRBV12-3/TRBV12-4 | CASSLAGTGGTDTQYF | TGTGCCAGCAGTTTAGCAGGAACCGGGGGGACAGATACGCAGTATTTT
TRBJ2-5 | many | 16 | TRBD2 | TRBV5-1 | CASSPGTSGGQETQYF | TGCGCCAGCAGCCCCGGGACTAGCGGGGGCCAAGAGACCCAGTACTTC
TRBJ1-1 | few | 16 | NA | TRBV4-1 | CASSQGGGPMNTEAFF | TGCGCCAGCAGCCAAGGCGGGGGGCCCATGAACACTGAAGCTTTCTTT
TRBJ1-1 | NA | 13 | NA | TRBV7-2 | CASSEDGYGEAFF | TGTGCCAGCAGCGAGGACGGGTACGGGGAAGCTTTCTTT
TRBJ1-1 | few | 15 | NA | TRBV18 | CASSPTLGPNTEAFF | TGTGCCAGCTCCCCTACCCTGGGGCCGAACACTGAAGCTTTCTTT
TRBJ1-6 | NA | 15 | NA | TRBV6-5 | CASSYATGINSPLHF | TGTGCCAGCAGTTATGCAACAGGGATTAATTCACCCCTCCACTTT
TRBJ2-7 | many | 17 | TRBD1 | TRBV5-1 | CASSLGAGTGVSYEQYF | TGCGCCAGCAGCTTGGGCGCCGGGACAGGGGTCTCCTACGAGCAGTACTTC
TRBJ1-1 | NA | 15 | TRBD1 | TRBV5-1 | CASSWGQAGNTEAFF | TGCGCCAGCAGCTGGGGACAGGCAGGGAACACTGAAGCTTTCTTT
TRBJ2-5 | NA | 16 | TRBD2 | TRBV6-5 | CASSYSPRGGSETQYF | TGTGCCAGCAGTTACTCCCCCCGGGGGGGAAGCGAGACCCAGTACTTC
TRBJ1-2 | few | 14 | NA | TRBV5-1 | CASSLGTDRYGYTF | TGCGCCAGCAGCTTGGGGACCGATCGCTATGGCTACACCTTC
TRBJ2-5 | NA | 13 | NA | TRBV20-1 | CSARSTVSETQYF | TGCAGTGCTAGAAGCACAGTTTCGGAGACCCAGTACTTC
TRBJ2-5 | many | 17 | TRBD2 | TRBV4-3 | CASSQDWSGGATETQYF | TGCGCCAGCAGCCAAGATTGGAGCGGGGGGGCCACAGAGACCCAGTACTTC
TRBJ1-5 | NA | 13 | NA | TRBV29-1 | CSAGAGGDQPQHF | TGCAGCGCAGGGGCGGGGGGGGACCAGCCCCAGCATTTT
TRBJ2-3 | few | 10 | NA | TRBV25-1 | CASRGFTQYF | TGTGCCAGCAGGGGGTTTACGCAGTATTTT
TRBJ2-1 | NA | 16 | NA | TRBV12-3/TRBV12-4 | CASSHIGLSTYNEQFF | TGTGCCAGCAGCCATATCGGACTATCCACCTACAATGAGCAGTTCTTC
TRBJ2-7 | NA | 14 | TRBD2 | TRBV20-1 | CSGASGGESYEQYF | TGCAGTGGGGCTAGCGGGGGGGAGAGCTACGAGCAGTACTTC
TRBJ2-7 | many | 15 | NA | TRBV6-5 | CASSYSLDSAYEQYF | TGTGCCAGCAGTTACTCCCTGGACAGCGCCTACGAGCAGTACTTC
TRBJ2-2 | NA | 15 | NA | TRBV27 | CASSGRLVATGELFF | TGTGCCAGCAGTGGCAGACTCGTAGCCACCGGGGAGCTGTTTTTT
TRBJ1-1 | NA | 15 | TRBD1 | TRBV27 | CASSRTGTAYTEAFF | TGTGCCAGCAGTCGGACCGGGACAGCCTACACTGAAGCTTTCTTT
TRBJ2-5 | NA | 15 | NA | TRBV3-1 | CASSQGVVASETQYF | TGTGCCAGCAGCCAAGGAGTCGTGGCGTCGGAGACCCAGTACTTC
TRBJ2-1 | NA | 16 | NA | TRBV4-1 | CASSQDPSGVGVEQFF | TGCGCCAGCAGCCAAGACCCTAGTGGAGTGGGCGTAGAGCAGTTCTTC
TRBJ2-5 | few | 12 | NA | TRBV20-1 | CSASGAQETQYF | TGCAGTGCTTCAGGGGCCCAAGAGACCCAGTACTTC
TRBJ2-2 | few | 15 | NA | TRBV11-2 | CASSPRALGTGELFF | TGTGCCAGCAGTCCTCGGGCTCTGGGGACCGGGGAGCTGTTTTTT
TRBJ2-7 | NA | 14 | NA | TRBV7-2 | CASSFRVSSYEQYF | TGTGCCAGCAGCTTCCGGGTCTCATCCTACGAGCAGTACTTC
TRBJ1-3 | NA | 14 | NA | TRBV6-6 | CASSYSGRSDTIYF | TGTGCCAGCAGTTACTCGGGGAGATCGGACACCATATATTTT
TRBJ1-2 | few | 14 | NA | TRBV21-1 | CASSKKTANYGYTF | TGTGCCAGCAGCAAAAAAACAGCTAACTATGGCTACACCTTC
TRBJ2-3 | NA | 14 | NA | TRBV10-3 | CAISAGLFTDTQYF | TGTGCCATCAGCGCGGGACTCTTCACAGATACGCAGTATTTT
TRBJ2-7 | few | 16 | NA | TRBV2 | CASSAGVAGASYEQYF | TGTGCCAGCAGTGCTGGGGTCGCGGGGGCCTCCTACGAGCAGTACTTC
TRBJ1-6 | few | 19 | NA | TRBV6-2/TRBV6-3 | CASSPTGFSSRSYNSPLHF | TGTGCCAGCAGCCCTACAGGGTTTTCATCGCGCTCCTATAATTCACCCCTCCACTTT
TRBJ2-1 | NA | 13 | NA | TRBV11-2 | CASSSPSYNEQFF | TGTGCCAGCAGCTCCCCGTCGTACAATGAGCAGTTCTTC
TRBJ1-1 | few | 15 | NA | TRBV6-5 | CASSYLGVGNTEAFF | TGTGCCAGCAGTTACCTCGGGGTTGGGAACACTGAAGCTTTCTTT
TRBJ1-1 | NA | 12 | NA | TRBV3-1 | CASSYRTQGSFF | TGTGCCAGCAGCTATCGGACCCAGGGGTCTTTCTTT
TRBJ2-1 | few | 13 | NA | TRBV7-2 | CASSQDSYNEQFF | TGTGCCAGCAGCCAGGACAGCTACAATGAGCAGTTCTTC
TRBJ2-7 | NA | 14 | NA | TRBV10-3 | CAIRTRENSHEQYF | TGTGCCATCAGGACAAGGGAAAATTCCCACGAGCAGTACTTC
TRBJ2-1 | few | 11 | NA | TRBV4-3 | CASSRGGRLFF | TGCGCCAGCAGCCGGGGGGGCCGTTTGTTCTTC
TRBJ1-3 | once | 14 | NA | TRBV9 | CASSVTTSGNTIYF | TGTGCCAGCAGCGTGACAACCTCTGGAAACACCATATATTTT
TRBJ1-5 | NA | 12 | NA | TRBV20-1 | CSARSGGQPQHF | TGCAGTGCTAGGAGTGGGGGTCAGCCCCAGCATTTT
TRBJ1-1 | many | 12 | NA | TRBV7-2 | CASSLYNTEAFF | TGTGCCAGCAGCTTATACAACACTGAAGCTTTCTTT
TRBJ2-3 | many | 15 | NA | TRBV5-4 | CASSRNARDGDTQYF | TGTGCCAGCAGCCGGAATGCCAGGGACGGAGATACGCAGTATTTT
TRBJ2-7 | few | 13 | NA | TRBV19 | CATNGGATYEQYF | TGTGCCACGAATGGGGGGGCGACCTACGAGCAGTACTTC